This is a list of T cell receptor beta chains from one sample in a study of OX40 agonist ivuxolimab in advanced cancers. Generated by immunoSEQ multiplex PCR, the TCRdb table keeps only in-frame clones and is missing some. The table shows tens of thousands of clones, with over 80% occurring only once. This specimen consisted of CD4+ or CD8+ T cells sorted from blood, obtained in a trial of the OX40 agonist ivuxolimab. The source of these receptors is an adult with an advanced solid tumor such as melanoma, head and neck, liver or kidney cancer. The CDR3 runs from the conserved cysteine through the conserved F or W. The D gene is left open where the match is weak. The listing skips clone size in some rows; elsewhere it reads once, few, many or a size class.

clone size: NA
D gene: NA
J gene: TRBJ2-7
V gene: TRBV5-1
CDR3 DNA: TGCGCCAGCAGCTTGGCCGGCGACTCCTACGAGCAGTACTTC
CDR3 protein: CASSLAGDSYEQYF

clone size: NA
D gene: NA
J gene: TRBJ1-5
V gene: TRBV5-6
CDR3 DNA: TGTGCCAGCAGCTTGTACAGAAATCAGCCCCAGCATTTT
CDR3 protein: CASSLYRNQPQHF

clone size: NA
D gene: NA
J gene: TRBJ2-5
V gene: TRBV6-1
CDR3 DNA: TGTGCCAGCAGTGAAGTTCCGCGGGAGACCCAGTACTTC
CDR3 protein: CASSEVPRETQYF

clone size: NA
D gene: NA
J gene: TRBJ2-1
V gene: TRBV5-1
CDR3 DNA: TGCGCCAGCAGCTCCAACTACAATGAGCAGTTCTTC
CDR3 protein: CASSSNYNEQFF

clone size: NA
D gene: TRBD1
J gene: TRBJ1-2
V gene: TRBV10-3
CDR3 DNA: TGTGCCATCAACGGACAGGGAAACTATGGCTACACCTTC
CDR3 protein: CAINGQGNYGYTF

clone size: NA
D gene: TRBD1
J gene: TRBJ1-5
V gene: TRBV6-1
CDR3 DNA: TGTGCCAGCAGAGGGACAGGCCCGACCGGGCAGCCCCAGCATTTT
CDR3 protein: CASRGTGPTGQPQHF

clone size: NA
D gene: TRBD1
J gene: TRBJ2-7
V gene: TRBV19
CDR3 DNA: TGTGCCAGTAATAGCTTCCACTCCGGGACAGGGAACCACGAGCAGTACTTC
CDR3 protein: CASNSFHSGTGNHEQYF

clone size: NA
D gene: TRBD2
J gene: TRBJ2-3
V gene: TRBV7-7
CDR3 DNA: TGTGCTAGCAGCTTACGGCGGGGGGGCCGTTGTACAGATACGCAGTATTTT
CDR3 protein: CASSLRRGGRCTDTQYF

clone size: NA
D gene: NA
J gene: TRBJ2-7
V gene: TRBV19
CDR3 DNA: TGTGCCAGTAGAAGGGAAGGCAGGAGCTCCTACGAGCAGTACTTC
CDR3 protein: CASRREGRSSYEQYF

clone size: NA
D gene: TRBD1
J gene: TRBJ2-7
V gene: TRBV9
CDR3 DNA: TGTGCCAGCAGCCCGGACAGGGCCTCCTACGAGCAGTACTTC
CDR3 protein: CASSPDRASYEQYF

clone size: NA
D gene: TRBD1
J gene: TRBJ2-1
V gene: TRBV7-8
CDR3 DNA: TGTGCCAGCAGCGTTACAGGGGACTCCTACAATGAGCAGTTCTTC
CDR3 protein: CASSVTGDSYNEQFF

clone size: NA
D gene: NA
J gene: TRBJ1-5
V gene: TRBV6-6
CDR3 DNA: TGTGCCAGCAGTTACGCGGGGGCTGGGAATCAGCCCCAGCATTTT
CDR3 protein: CASSYAGAGNQPQHF

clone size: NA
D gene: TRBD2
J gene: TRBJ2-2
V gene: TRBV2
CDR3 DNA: TGTGCCAGCAGAGGACTAGCGGGAGAAGCCGGGGAGCTGTTTTTT
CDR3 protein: CASRGLAGEAGELFF

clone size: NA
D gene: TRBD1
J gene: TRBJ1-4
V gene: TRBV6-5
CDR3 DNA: TGTGCCAGCAGTTACTGGGACAGGGAAGACAGTGAAAAACTGTTTTTT
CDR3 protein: CASSYWDREDSEKLFF

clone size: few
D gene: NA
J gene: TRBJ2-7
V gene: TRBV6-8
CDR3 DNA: TGTGCCAGCAGGACGGAAGGTCCCTACGAGCAGTACTTC
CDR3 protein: CASRTEGPYEQYF

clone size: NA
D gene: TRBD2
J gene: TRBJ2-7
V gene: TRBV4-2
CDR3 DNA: TGTGCCAGCAGCCATGCGGGAAGGACTAGCTCCTACGAGCAGTACTTC
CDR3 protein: CASSHAGRTSSYEQYF

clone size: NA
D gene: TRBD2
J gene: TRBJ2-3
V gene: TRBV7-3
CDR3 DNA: TGTGCCAGCAGCTCCAGGACTAGCGGGAGCATAGATACGCAGTATTTT
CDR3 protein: CASSSRTSGSIDTQYF

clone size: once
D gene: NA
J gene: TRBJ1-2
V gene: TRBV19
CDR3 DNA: TGTGCCAGTAGTATTTCGGGAATCAGTGAAGTATATGGCTACACCTTC
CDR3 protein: CASSISGISEVYGYTF

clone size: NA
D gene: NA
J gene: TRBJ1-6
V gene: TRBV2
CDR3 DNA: TGTGCCAGCAGTGAATCGTCCTATAATTCACCCCTCCACTTT
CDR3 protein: CASSESSYNSPLHF

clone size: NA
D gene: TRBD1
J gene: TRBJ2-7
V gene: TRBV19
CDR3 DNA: TGTGCCAGTAGTCCTAGGGGGGACAGGGGGCCCTACGAGCAGTACTTC
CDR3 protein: CASSPRGDRGPYEQYF

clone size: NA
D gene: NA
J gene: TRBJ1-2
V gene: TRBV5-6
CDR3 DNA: TGTGCCAGCAGCTTGCAGGGAGAGAACTATGGCTACACCTTC
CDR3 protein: CASSLQGENYGYTF

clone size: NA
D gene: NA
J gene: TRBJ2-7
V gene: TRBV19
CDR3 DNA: TGTGCCAGTAGTGGGTTGTCTAGCTCCTACGAGCAGTACTTC
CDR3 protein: CASSGLSSSYEQYF

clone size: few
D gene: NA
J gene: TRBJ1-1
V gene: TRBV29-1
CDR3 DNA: TGCAGCGTGGACACTGAAGCTTTCTTT
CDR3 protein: CSVDTEAFF

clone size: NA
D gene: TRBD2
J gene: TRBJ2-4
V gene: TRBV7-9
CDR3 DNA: TGTGCCAGCAGTCCCAGAGCGGGAGGGCTGGGAATGACCAAAAACATTCAGTACTTC
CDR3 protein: CASSPRAGGLGMTKNIQYF

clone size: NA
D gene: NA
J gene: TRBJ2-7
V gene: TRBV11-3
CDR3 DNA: TGTGCCAGCGGAAATAGTACCTACGAGCAGTACTTC
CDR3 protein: CASGNSTYEQYF

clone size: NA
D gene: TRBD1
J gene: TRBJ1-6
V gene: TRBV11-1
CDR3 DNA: TGTGCCAGCAGCCCAGGCGACAGGGAGAATTCACCCCTCCACTTT
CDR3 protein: CASSPGDRENSPLHF

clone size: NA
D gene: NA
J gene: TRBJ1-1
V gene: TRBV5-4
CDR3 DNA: TGTGCCAGCAGCCACGGACAGTATGCTGAAGCTTTCTTT
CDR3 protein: CASSHGQYAEAFF

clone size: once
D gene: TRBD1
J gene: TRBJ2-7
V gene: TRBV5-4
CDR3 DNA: TGTGCCAGCAGCGGACAGGGGCTCTCCTACGAGCAGTACTTC
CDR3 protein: CASSGQGLSYEQYF

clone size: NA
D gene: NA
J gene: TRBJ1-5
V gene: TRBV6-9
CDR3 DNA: TGTGCCAGCAGCCCCAGGCAGTCCTTAAATCAGCCCCAGCATTTT
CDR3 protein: CASSPRQSLNQPQHF

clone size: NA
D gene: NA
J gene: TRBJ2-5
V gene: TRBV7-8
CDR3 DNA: TGTGCCAGCAGCTTAGGGGGAAGGGGTGAGACCCAGTACTTC
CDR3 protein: CASSLGGRGETQYF

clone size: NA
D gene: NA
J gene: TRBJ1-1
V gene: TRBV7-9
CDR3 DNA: TGTGCCAGCAGCTCAACGGCAGGGTTGAACACTGAAGCTTTCTTT
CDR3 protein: CASSSTAGLNTEAFF

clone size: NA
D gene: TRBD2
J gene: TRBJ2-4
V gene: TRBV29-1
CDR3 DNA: TGCAGCGTCCGGGGGGACGCATTCTTAGCCAAAAACATTCAGTACTTC
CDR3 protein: CSVRGDAFLAKNIQYF

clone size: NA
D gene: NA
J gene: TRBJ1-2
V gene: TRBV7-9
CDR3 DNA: TGTGCCAGCAGCTACCAAGGGCGACCCTCTAACTATGGCTACACCTTC
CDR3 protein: CASSYQGRPSNYGYTF

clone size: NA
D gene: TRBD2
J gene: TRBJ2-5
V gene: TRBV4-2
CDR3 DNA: TGTGCCAGCAGCCAAGTCATCAGCGGGGGGGCAAGGGAAGAGACCCAGTACTTC
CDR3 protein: CASSQVISGGAREETQYF

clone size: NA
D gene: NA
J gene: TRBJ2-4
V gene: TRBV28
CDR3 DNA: NA
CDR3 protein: CASSSSTGGNIQYF

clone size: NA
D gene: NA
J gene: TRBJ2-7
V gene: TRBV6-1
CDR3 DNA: TGTGCCAGCAGACAGGCCCCGACCTACGAGCAGTACTTC
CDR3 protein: CASRQAPTYEQYF

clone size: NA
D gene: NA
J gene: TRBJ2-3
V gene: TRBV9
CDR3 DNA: TGTGCCAGCAGCGTAGGGAGGCTCGGGGGTCTCACAGATACGCAGTATTTT
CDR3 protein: CASSVGRLGGLTDTQYF

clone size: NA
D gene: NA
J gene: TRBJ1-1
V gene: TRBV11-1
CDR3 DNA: TGTGCCAGCTCCCGGAGGATGAACACTGAAGCTTTCTTT
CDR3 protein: CASSRRMNTEAFF

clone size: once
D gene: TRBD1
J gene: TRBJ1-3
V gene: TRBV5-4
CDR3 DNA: TGTGCCAGCAGCAAAGAACAGGGGGCCCCTGGAAACACCATATATTTT
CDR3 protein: CASSKEQGAPGNTIYF

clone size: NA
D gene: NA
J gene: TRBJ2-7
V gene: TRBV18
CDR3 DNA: TGCGCCAGCTCCCCTCGGGGGGGGACAGAGGCCTCCGAGCAGTACTTC
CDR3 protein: CASSPRGGTEASEQYF

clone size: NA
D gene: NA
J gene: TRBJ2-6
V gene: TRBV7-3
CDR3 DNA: TGTGCCAGCAGCTTACCAGGGGCTGGGGCCAACGTCCTGACTTTC
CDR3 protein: CASSLPGAGANVLTF

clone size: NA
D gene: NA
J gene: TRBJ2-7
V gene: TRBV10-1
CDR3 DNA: TGCGCCAGCAGTGAGTCGACGGGCTCCTACGAGCAGTACTTC
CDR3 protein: CASSESTGSYEQYF

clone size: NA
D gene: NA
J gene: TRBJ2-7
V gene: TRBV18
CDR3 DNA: TGTGCCAGCTCGCCTCCAGGGTACTCCTACGAGCAGTACTTC
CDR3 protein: CASSPPGYSYEQYF

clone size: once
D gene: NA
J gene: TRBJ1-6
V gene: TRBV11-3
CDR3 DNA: TGTGCCAGCAGCCTCCAGGGTACTAATTCACCCCTCCACTTT
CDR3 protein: CASSLQGTNSPLHF

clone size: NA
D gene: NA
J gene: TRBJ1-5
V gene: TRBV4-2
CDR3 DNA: TGTGCCAGCAGCTCCCTTCTGAATCAGCCCCAGCATTTT
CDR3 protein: CASSSLLNQPQHF